Below, 32 T cell receptor beta chains from the same sample are listed, as sequenced in a study of T cells in Graves' hyperthyroidism and ophthalmopathy. Amplification of TCR beta CDR3 regions used RNA as the template. The HTBI primer set drove a first-round RT-PCR of the TCR CDR3. TCRdb re-called the multiplex PCR reads with MiXCR, one entry per CDR3 protein. The sample lists hundreds of thousands of distinct CDR3 sequences, roughly 22% occurring once. Sequencing was carried out using blood. The receptor set was obtained from a man aged 25 to 40 with Graves' ophthalmopathy.

In this sample, this clonotype turned up many times. This rearrangement joins TRBV30 to TRBJ2-3; tentatively, D is TRBD2 (6 bases). The CDR3 sequence is 16 residues long. Germline V gene lookup returns CDR1 GTSNPN and CDR2 SVGIG (reference sequence). Trimming removed 3 bases from V and 6 bases from J, with 22 bases in between. This chain's CDR3 is CAWRARVPGEGDTQYF. CDR3 in DNA: TGTGCCTGGAGGGCCCGGGTACCGGGAGAGGGGGATACGCAGTATTTT.

The rearrangement uses TRBV19 and TRBJ1-2, with 11 nucleotides matching TRBD1. With V trimmed by 3 bases and J by 4 bases, 13 bases remained unmatched. The CDR3 is 18 amino acids. CDR1 and CDR2 from the germline V gene are LNHDA and SQIVND (reference sequence). The CDR3 loop is CASSIPWTGGASIYGYTF. The DNA of the CDR3 is TGTGCCAGTAGTATCCCATGGACAGGGGGCGCGTCGATCTATGGCTACACCTTC.

The chain joins TRBV10-3 to TRBJ2-2, with 14 bases lining up with TRBD2. Germline assignment: CDR1 ENHRY and CDR2 SYGVKD. V trimming: 3 bases; J trimming: 7 bases; junction bases outside the gene matches: 10. This CDR3 contains 18 residues. CDR3 loop: CAISEPPGLAGVIGELFF. CDR3 DNA: TGTGCCATCAGTGAACCACCGGGACTAGCGGGAGTAATCGGGGAGCTGTTTTTT.

At least ten counts were recorded for this clonotype. The chain links TRBV11-2 to TRBJ2-7; TRBD1 or TRBD2 may be the D gene (5 bases each). V was trimmed by 2 bases and J by 0 bases, leaving 11 bases between them. Germline V gives CDR1 SGHAT, CDR2 FQNNGV. The CDR3 runs 15 residues. The CDR3 sequence is CASSLTRGGSYEQYF. The CDR3 region has the DNA TGTGCCAGCAGCTTAACCCGGGGCGGCTCCTACGAGCAGTACTTC.

This clonotype occurred a few times. V usage is TRBV7-9 and J usage is TRBJ2-2; 8 nucleotides agree with TRBD1. V lost 5 bases and J lost 5; bases outside the gene matches: 7. Germline V gives CDR1 SEHNR, CDR2 FQNEAQ (reference sequence). The length of the CDR3 is 15 residues. Written as DNA, the CDR3 is TGTGCCAGCAGCCCACGGACAGGGAGGACCGGGGAGCTGTTTTTT. Amino acid sequence: CASSPRTGRTGELFF. Combining the CDR3 with reference TRBV7-9 and TRBJ2-2 gives the whole variable domain DTGVSQNPRHKITKRGQNVTFRCDPISEHNRLYWYRQTLGQGPEFLTYFQNEAQLEKSRLLSDRFSAERPKGSFSTLEIQRTEQGDSAMYLCASSPRTGRTGELFFGEGSRLTVL.

This clonotype showed up just a few times. In DNA form, the CDR3 reads TGTGCCAGCAGTTATTACCGGGGTTCACCCCTCCACTTT. It encodes CASSYYRGSPLHF. The chain uses TRBV6-2 or TRBV6-3 and TRBJ1-6; no firm D call. The CDR3 runs to 13 residues. V lost 3 bases to trimming and J lost 9 bases, with 9 bases between them. Germline V gene sequence: CDR1 MNHEY, CDR2 SVGEGT.

This clonotype showed up just a few times. The CDR3 region is CASSLNFGGTQETQYF. For the CDR3, the DNA is TGTGCCAGCAGCTTAAATTTCGGGGGGACCCAAGAGACCCAGTACTTC. This chain connects TRBV13 to TRBJ2-5, with 7 bases identical to TRBD2. In germline, CDR1 is PRHDT, CDR2 FYEKMQ (reference sequence). Unmatched junction bases numbered 7, after V lost 2 bases and J lost 1 base. This CDR3 contains 16 residues.

This clonotype was detected ten times or more. The rearrangement uses TRBV3-1 and TRBJ2-1; tentative D call: TRBD2 (6 bases). This CDR3 spans 14 amino acids. Germline V gene sequence: CDR1 LGHDT, CDR2 YNNKEL (reference sequence). Trimming stripped 4 bases from V and 8 bases from J, with 15 bases between. Written as DNA, the CDR3 is TGTGCCAGCAGCCCCGGAGGGCTAGTCCATGAGCAGTTCTTC. Encoded protein: CASSPGGLVHEQFF.

This sequence joins TRBV5-8 and TRBJ2-1; unclear D gene. The CDR3 has 13 amino acids. Trimming removed 0 bases at V and 8 bases at J, with 9 bases between. CDR1 and CDR2 (germline): SGHTS, YDEGEE. The CDR3 protein is CASSLGGRYEQFF. Here the CDR3 DNA reads TGTGCCAGCAGCTTGGGTGGGCGTTATGAGCAGTTCTTC.

This chain uses TRBV28 with TRBJ2-3; a possible D gene is TRBD1 (5 bases). The germline V gene has CDR1 MDHEN and CDR2 SYDVKM. With 6 bases removed from V and 6 bases from J, the gap between germline ends came to 10 bases. This CDR3 has 12 amino acids. The CDR3 DNA follows: TGTGCCAGCAGGGGGCCGACTGATACGCAGTATTTT. Residues: CASRGPTDTQYF.

V usage is TRBV7-9 and J usage is TRBJ2-1, with D tentatively TRBD2 (6 bases). This CDR3 region has 12 residues. Germline V gene lookup returns CDR1 SEHNR and CDR2 FQNEAQ (reference sequence). The V end lost 1 base, the J end lost 14 bases, and 12 bases lay between the germline ends. The CDR3 sequence: CASSLELAFKFF. The DNA of the CDR3 is TGTGCCAGCAGCTTAGAACTAGCTTTTAAGTTCTTC.

The gene calls are TRBV20-1 and TRBJ1-2; the D is unclear. Per the germline V gene, CDR1 is DFQATT and CDR2 is SNEGSKA (reference sequence). V was pared by 6 bases and J by 0 bases, with 11 bases between. This CDR3 contains 13 residues. In DNA, the CDR3 is TGCAGTGCCCCGGACCGATCTAACTATGGCTACACCTTC. This translates into CSAPDRSNYGYTF.

This clonotype has only a few counts. V and J are TRBV2 and TRBJ2-2; D is perhaps TRBD2 (5 bases). The germline V and J ends were trimmed by 6 bases and 2 bases, with 13 bases remaining between them. The germline gives CDR1 SNHLY, CDR2 FYNNEI. The CDR3 length is 15 residues. The CDR3, as DNA: TGTGCCAGCAGAACCCAAGGACTCAACACCGGGGAGCTGTTTTTT. It yields the protein CASRTQGLNTGELFF.

The J gene is TRBJ1-6, the V gene TRBV7-2, with unresolved D. The CDR3 runs to 15 residues. Germline CDR1 reads SGHTA; CDR2 reads FQGNSA. Trimming stripped 1 base from V and 7 bases from J, with 11 bases between. The CDR3 DNA sequence: TGTGCCAGCAGCTTAGGCCCCAGACGGAATTCACCCCTCCACTTT. Protein: CASSLGPRRNSPLHF. The variable domain in full, with the rest retrieved from reference TRBV7-2 and TRBJ1-6, is GAGVSQSPSNKVTEKGKDVELRCDPISGHTALYWYRQSLGQGLEFLIYFQGNSAPDKSGLPSDRFSAERTGGSVSTLTIQRTQQEDSAVYLCASSLGPRRNSPLHFGNGTRLTVT.

This clonotype was counted once. V is TRBV29-1 and J is TRBJ2-1; the D is unclear. The CDR3 contains 12 residues. The V gene's germline CDR1 is SQVTM and CDR2 ANQGSEA. Deletions cut 6 bases from V and 5 bases from J, with 11 bases between. This CDR3 is CSVPTPNNEQFF. In DNA form, the CDR3 reads TGCAGCGTCCCGACGCCCAACAATGAGCAGTTCTTC.

With respect to this clonotype: This could be a read error, since a much larger clone is one nucleotide away. The genes are TRBV29-1 and TRBJ2-1, with 10 nucleotides matching TRBD2. This CDR3 comprises 14 residues. Germline values: CDR1 SQVTM, CDR2 ANQGSEA. Here the CDR3 reads CSVLLAGVGNEQLF. CDR3 DNA sequence: TGCAGCGTACTCCTAGCGGGAGTGGGAAATGAGCAGCTCTTC.

The sample holds many counts of this clonotype. This chain connects TRBV12-3 or TRBV12-4 to TRBJ2-6, with D maybe TRBD1 (6 bases). Trimming shortened V by 6 bases and J by 0 bases, and 9 bases separated the two germline ends. This CDR3 is 15 amino acids long. CDR3 sequence: CASSQGGSGANVLTF. CDR3 nucleotides: TGTGCCAGCAGCCAAGGGGGCTCTGGGGCCAACGTCCTGACTTTC.

This clonotype was seen only a few times. The chain recombines TRBV7-2 with TRBJ1-2; D remains unclear. With 1 base removed from V and 1 base from J, the gap between germline ends came to 13 bases. Germline V gene lookup returns CDR1 SGHTA and CDR2 FQGNSA. CDR3 length equals 16 residues. The CDR3: CASSLVLTDRNYGYTF. The CDR3 DNA sequence: TGTGCCAGCAGCTTAGTTTTAACAGACCGTAACTATGGCTACACCTTC.

The rearrangement uses TRBV28 and TRBJ2-7; TRBD1 aligns across 8 bases. Losses at the gene ends were 2 bases for V and 7 bases for J; bases not matched to a gene: 10. The germline V gene has CDR1 MDHEN and CDR2 SYDVKM. The CDR3 spans 15 residues. CDR3 nucleotides: TGTGCCAGCAGTTTAACCGGGACAGGAAATAAGGAGCAGTACTTC. Translated: CASSLTGTGNKEQYF. Complete variable domain (other parts from reference TRBV28 and TRBJ2-7): DVKVTQSSRYLVKRTGEKVFLECVQDMDHENMFWYRQDPGLGLRLIYFSYDVKMKEKGDIPEGYSVSREKKERFSLILESASTNQTSMYLCASSLTGTGNKEQYFGPGTRLTVT.

J is TRBJ1-2 and V is TRBV13; 8 positions agree with TRBD1. With 4 bases clipped from V and 7 bases from J, the junction kept 8 bases outside the gene matches. The germline gives CDR1 PRHDT, CDR2 FYEKMQ (reference sequence). The CDR3 covers 14 residues. In DNA, the CDR3 is TGTGCCAGCAGCTCTGGACAGGGACGGCCTGGCTACACCTTC. This sequence encodes CASSSGQGRPGYTF. The full variable domain, with the rest looked up from reference TRBV13 and TRBJ1-2, is AAGVIQSPRHLIKEKRETATLKCYPIPRHDTVYWYQQGPGQDPQFLISFYEKMQSDKGSIPDRFSAQQFSDYHSELNMSSLELGDSALYFCASSSGQGRPGYTFGSGTRLTVV.

This clonotype turned up a few times. V usage is TRBV30 and J usage is TRBJ1-5; D is perhaps TRBD1 (6 bases). The germline gives CDR1 GTSNPN, CDR2 SVGIG (reference sequence). V shed 3 bases and J shed 7 bases, with 19 bases lying between them. The CDR3 runs to 15 residues. The CDR3 is CAWSLNGGGGQPQHF. Written as DNA, the CDR3 is TGTGCCTGGAGCCTTAATGGGGGGGGCGGACAGCCCCAGCATTTT.

This clonotype was recorded a few times. The chain is built from TRBV6-2 or TRBV6-3 and TRBJ2-1, with D possibly being TRBD2 (6 bases). V gave up 6 bases and J gave up 0 bases, with 12 bases separating them. The CDR3 covers 15 residues. Germline assignment: CDR1 MNHEY and CDR2 SVGEGT. Written as DNA, the CDR3 is TGTGCCAGCAGCCGGGACTTGAGCTCCTACAATGAGCAGTTCTTC. This encodes CASSRDLSSYNEQFF.

This rearrangement joins TRBV2 to TRBJ2-1; 12 positions match TRBD2. Germline trimming cut 4 bases from V and 9 bases from J; bases unmatched to any gene: 7. This CDR3 is built from 15 residues. CDR1 and CDR2 from the germline V gene are SNHLY and FYNNEI. CDR3 loop: CASSVLAGGRVEQFF. CDR3 DNA: TGTGCCAGCAGTGTACTAGCGGGAGGCCGGGTTGAGCAGTTCTTC.

This clonotype was counted once. The chain couples TRBV19 to TRBJ1-2; 11 bases map to TRBD1. The CDR3 contains 14 residues. Trimming cost V 1 base and J 8 bases; bases outside gene matches: 3. The germline CDR1 and CDR2 sequences are LNHDA and SQIVND (reference sequence). The CDR3 spells CASSIARTGGGYTF. The CDR3 DNA reads as TGTGCCAGTAGTATAGCCCGGACAGGGGGCGGCTACACCTTC.

This clonotype showed up many times. The rearrangement joins TRBV6-1 to TRBJ2-7; D call uncertain. Trimming left V 1 base short and J 6 bases short, with 7 bases between. The V gene's germline CDR1 is MNHNS and CDR2 SASEGT. CDR3 size: 12 residues. DNA of the CDR3: TGTGCCAGCAGTGAAGTAGGCCGCGAGCAGTACTTC. Translation: CASSEVGREQYF.

Note on this clonotype: A much larger clone differs from this one at a single base, so this may be a read error. This rearrangement joins TRBV3-1 to TRBJ2-7; D unresolved. Looked up from germline, CDR1 is LGHDT and CDR2 is YNNKEL (reference sequence). The length of the CDR3 is 13 residues. The chain's CDR3 is CASSQGAVYGQYF. The DNA for the CDR3 is TGTGCCAGCAGCCAAGGCGCCGTTTACGGGCAGTACTTC.

This CDR3 reads CASSDGTGSEKLFF. The CDR3 coding sequence is TGTGCCAGCAGCGACGGGACAGGCAGTGAAAAACTGTTTTTT. The chain carries TRBV5-8 and TRBJ1-4; 8 nucleotides align to TRBD1. The CDR3 totals 14 residues. The V gene's germline CDR1 is SGHTS and CDR2 YDEGEE. V was clipped by 4 bases and J by 7 bases; unmatched bases: 6.

This clonotype has more than one count but fewer than ten. This sequence joins TRBV14 and TRBJ2-1; 9 nucleotides line up with TRBD1. CDR1 and CDR2 (germline): SGHDN, FVKESK. V lost 4 bases to trimming and J lost 7 bases; unmatched junction nucleotides: 8. This CDR3 is 15 amino acids long. CDR3 amino acids: CASSPTGGFGNEQFF. The CDR3 DNA reads TGTGCCAGCAGCCCGACAGGGGGGTTCGGAAATGAGCAGTTCTTC.

In this sample, this clonotype turned up a few times. The V gene is TRBV7-9, the J gene TRBJ2-5; D gene unclear. This CDR3 is built from 13 residues. CDR1 and CDR2 (germline): SEHNR, FQNEAQ (reference sequence). V was clipped by 5 bases and J by 3 bases, with 10 bases between them. In DNA form, the CDR3 reads TGTGCCAGCAGCCAGGACGGAAAAGAGACCCAGTACTTC. This gives the protein CASSQDGKETQYF.

This clonotype was recorded many times. This rearrangement joins TRBV28 to TRBJ1-6, with D possibly being TRBD1 (5 bases). There are 14 residues in the CDR3. Germline V gives CDR1 MDHEN, CDR2 SYDVKM. With 5 bases removed from V and 8 bases from J, the gap between germline ends came to 13 bases. In DNA, the CDR3 is TGTGCCAGCAGTCCCGGGACTGATTATTCACCCCTCCACTTT. Translating it yields CASSPGTDYSPLHF.

This clonotype was observed many times. The chain joins TRBV20-1 to TRBJ1-1; maybe TRBD1 (5 bases). The CDR3 is made up of 11 amino acids. V shed 5 bases and J shed 3 bases, with 7 bases lying between them. The germline V gene encodes CDR1 DFQATT and CDR2 SNEGSKA (reference sequence). DNA of the CDR3: TGCAGTGCTCAGGGTGACACTGAAGCTTTCTTT. Translating gives CSAQGDTEAFF.

The gene calls are TRBV20-1 and TRBJ1-6; 7 nucleotides agree with TRBD1. The CDR3 runs to 15 residues. Germline V gives CDR1 DFQATT, CDR2 SNEGSKA (reference sequence). With V trimmed by 3 bases and J by 5 bases, 7 bases remained unmatched. In DNA form, the CDR3 reads TGCAGTGCTAGGTCATCAGGGGGGGATAATTCACCCCTCCACTTT. Protein product: CSARSSGGDNSPLHF.